This TCR beta chain was sequenced for a study of blood T cell repertoires in COVID-19. Patients in Seattle were enrolled during active infection, then followed longitudinally. Germline loops: CDR1 SGDLS, CDR2 YYNGEE. V was cut by 0 bases and J by 0 bases, with 7 bases left in between. The CDR3 spans 15 residues. Original processing notes: Amplification with reference gene primers provided the estimates of nucleated cell counts. Assay: immunoSEQ multiplex PCR; the TCRdb copy retains only in-frame clones and omits some. V and J calls and clone size follow that table, whereas D and trimming were derived from the DNA. The table has some 240,000 clones, 65% to 90% seen once.

Sequencing was done on a sample of peripheral blood. The receptor's source is a woman between 65 and 79 years old with COVID-19, enrolled during active disease. V is TRBV9 and J is TRBJ1-3, with D unclear. DNA for the CDR3: TGTGCCAGCAGCGTAGGAGCGCTCTCTGGAAACACCATATATTTT. Encoded protein: CASSVGALSGNTIYF.